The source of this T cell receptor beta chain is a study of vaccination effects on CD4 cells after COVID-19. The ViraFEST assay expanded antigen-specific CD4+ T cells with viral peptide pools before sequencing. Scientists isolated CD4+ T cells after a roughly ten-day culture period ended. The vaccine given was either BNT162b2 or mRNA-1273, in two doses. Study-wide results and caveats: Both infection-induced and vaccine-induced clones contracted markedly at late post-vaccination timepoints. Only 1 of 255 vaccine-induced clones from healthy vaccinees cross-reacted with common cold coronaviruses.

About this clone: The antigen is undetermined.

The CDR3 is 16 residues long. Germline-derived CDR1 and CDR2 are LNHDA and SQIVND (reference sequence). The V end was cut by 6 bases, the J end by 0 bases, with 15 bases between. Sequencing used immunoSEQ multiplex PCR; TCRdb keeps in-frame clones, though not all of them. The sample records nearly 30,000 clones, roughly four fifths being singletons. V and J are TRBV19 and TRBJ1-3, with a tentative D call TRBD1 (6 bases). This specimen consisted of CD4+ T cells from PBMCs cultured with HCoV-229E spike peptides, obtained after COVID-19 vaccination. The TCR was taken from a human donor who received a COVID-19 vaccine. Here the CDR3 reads CASSKDSRTSGNTIYF. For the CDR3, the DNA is TGTGCCAGTAGCAAGGACAGCCGCACCTCTGGAAACACCATATATTTT.